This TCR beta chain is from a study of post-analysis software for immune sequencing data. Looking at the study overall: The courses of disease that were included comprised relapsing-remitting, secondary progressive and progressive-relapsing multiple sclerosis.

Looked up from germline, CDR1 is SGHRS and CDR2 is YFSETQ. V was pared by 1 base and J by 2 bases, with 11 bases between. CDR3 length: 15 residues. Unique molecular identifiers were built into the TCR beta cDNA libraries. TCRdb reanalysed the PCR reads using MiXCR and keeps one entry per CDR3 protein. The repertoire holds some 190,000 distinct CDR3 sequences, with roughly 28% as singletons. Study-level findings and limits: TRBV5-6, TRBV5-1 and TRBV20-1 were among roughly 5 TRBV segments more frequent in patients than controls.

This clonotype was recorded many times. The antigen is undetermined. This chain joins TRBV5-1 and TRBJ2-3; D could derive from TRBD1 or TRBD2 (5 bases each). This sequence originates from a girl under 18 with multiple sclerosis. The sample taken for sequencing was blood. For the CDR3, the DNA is TGCGCCAGCAGCTTGTCGGGACGCTACACAGATACGCAGTATTTT. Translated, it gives CASSLSGRYTDTQYF. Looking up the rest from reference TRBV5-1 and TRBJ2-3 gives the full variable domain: KAGVTQTPRYLIKTRGQQVTLSCSPISGHRSVSWYQQTPGQGLQFLFEYFSETQRNKGNFPGRFSGRQFSNSRSEMNVSTLELGDSALYLCASSLSGRYTDTQYFGPGTRLTVL.